Sequencing of this T cell receptor beta chain was carried out in a study of T cell changes during pregnancy in multiple sclerosis (dated by TCRdb to the late 2010s). A note on the overall study: The study looked at changes in the T cell repertoire across pregnancy in women with multiple sclerosis.

Via the germline V gene, CDR1 is MGHRA and CDR2 YSYEKL. Compared with germline, V lacks 7 bases and J lacks 5 bases; bases without a gene match: 8. The cysteine opens and the phenylalanine closes a CDR3 of 15 amino acids. Solely the CDR3 DNA is kept, with 45 bases framed from the first base. Turning to this clone: Which antigen it targets is not known. No much larger clone is present one base from it, and per-base qualities are unavailable.

Library preparation employed the immunoSEQ multiplex PCR assay. In its TCRdb copy, this immuneACCESS table keeps in-frame sequences only and misses some clones. Where compared with another copy, unresolved V genes explain less than half of these, and the others have no known cause. Present in this sample are about 64,000 clones, less than 95% of which were seen just once. Together, the top ten hold about 2% of the sample. The sequence links TRBV4-1 to TRBJ2-1, with 10 junctional bases fitting TRBD1. This sample comprised peripheral blood, obtained in the second trimester of pregnancy. The clonotype was recovered from a female donor in good health, enrolled as a control in a pregnancy study. The CDR3 reads as follows: CASKWLGTGDNEQFF. The DNA sequence is as follows: TGCGCCAGCAAATGGCTCGGGACAGGGGACAATGAGCAGTTCTTC.